These 16 T cell receptor beta chains were sequenced from one sample in a study of CD8 T cells in ankylosing spondylitis. TCRdb itself ran the 5' RACE reads through MiXCR, one entry per CDR3 protein. The data hold around 130,000 distinct CDR3 sequences, with 7% observed a single time. Sequenced sample: blood, either unsorted or a sorted T cell fraction (not recorded which). These receptors all come from a male donor with ankylosing spondylitis or in good health (not recorded which).

In this sample, this clonotype turned up many times. The rearrangement links TRBV10-3 to TRBJ2-5, with D uncertain. CDR3 length: 13 residues. Germline CDR1 and CDR2: ENHRY and SYGVKD. The ends were cut back, 2 bases at V and 5 bases at J, with 9 bases in the middle. CDR3 protein: CAISEGQPETQYF. CDR3 sequence (DNA): TGTGCCATCAGTGAGGGGCAGCCGGAGACCCAGTACTTC.

At least ten counts were recorded for this clonotype. The chain joins TRBV12-3 or TRBV12-4 to TRBJ2-5; no definite D call. Trimming removed 2 bases from V and 4 bases from J, with 8 bases in between. CDR3 size: 13 residues. The DNA for the CDR3 is TGTGCCAGCAGTTTACTAAGCTCAGAGACCCAGTACTTC. It translates to CASSLLSSETQYF.

This clonotype was recorded at least ten times. V usage is TRBV9 and J usage is TRBJ2-1, with TRBD1 matching over 8 bases. Germline CDR1 is SGDLS and CDR2 is YYNGEE. V lost 0 bases, J lost 8 bases, and 10 bases stayed unmatched. The CDR3 extends over 16 amino acids. This CDR3 is CASSVGDRGALDEQFF. For the CDR3, the DNA is TGTGCCAGCAGCGTAGGAGACAGGGGAGCGTTGGATGAGCAGTTCTTC.

This clonotype was seen many times. V usage is TRBV5-1 and J usage is TRBJ2-4, with TRBD2 matching over 13 bases. There are 18 residues in the CDR3. Trimming at V came to 0 bases and at J to 2 bases, leaving 5 bases not matched to a gene. Germline-derived CDR1 and CDR2 are SGHRS and YFSETQ. The CDR3: CASSLGATSGGTKNIQYF. The CDR3 region has the DNA TGCGCCAGCAGCTTGGGGGCGACTAGCGGGGGGACCAAAAACATTCAGTACTTC.

This clonotype was counted at least ten times. This chain connects TRBV12-3 or TRBV12-4 to TRBJ1-2; D is perhaps TRBD1 (5 bases). V was clipped by 6 bases and J by 12 bases, with 17 bases between them. This CDR3 comprises 12 residues. CDR3: CASRGEDEGDTF. For the CDR3, the DNA is TGTGCCAGCAGGGGGGAGGATGAGGGCGACACCTTC.

This clonotype was observed at least ten times. The chain has TRBV18 and TRBJ2-2, with 7 bases matching TRBD1. Germline V gives CDR1 KGHSH, CDR2 LQKENI. This CDR3 spans 16 amino acids. Germline trimming cut 3 bases from V and 0 bases from J; bases unmatched to any gene: 4. This CDR3 is CASSPRTGTNTGELFF. The CDR3 nucleotides are TGTGCCAGCTCACCTAGGACAGGCACGAACACCGGGGAGCTGTTTTTT.

This clonotype showed up many times. V is TRBV7-9 and J is TRBJ1-5, with a weak D call TRBD1 (6 bases). The CDR3 totals 14 residues. V gave up 5 bases and J gave up 4 bases, with 12 bases separating them. CDR1 and CDR2 (germline): SEHNR, FQNEAQ (reference sequence). DNA of the CDR3: TGTGCCAGCAGCCCAGAGGGGGGGAATCAGCCCCAGCATTTT. This codes for CASSPEGGNQPQHF.

This clonotype was counted ten times or more. J is TRBJ2-1 and V is TRBV29-1; D gene uncertain. Germline CDR1 and CDR2: SQVTM and ANQGSEA. The CDR3 is made up of 12 amino acids. Trimming stripped 4 bases from V and 4 bases from J, with 8 bases between. CDR3 in DNA: TGCAGCGTTGGCCTACATTACAATGAGCAGTTCTTC. Translating gives CSVGLHYNEQFF.

The sample holds many counts of this clonotype. The genes are TRBV20-1 and TRBJ2-3, with D hard to call. The germline CDR1 and CDR2 sequences are DFQATT and SNEGSKA (reference sequence). This CDR3 is 11 amino acids long. Deletions cut 1 base from V and 14 bases from J, with 13 bases between. The CDR3 sequence is CSARVAAFAYF. Written as DNA, the CDR3 is TGCAGTGCTAGAGTAGCAGCTTTTGCGTATTTT.

This clonotype was counted many times. The V call is TRBV12-3 or TRBV12-4, the J call TRBJ2-2; TRBD1 is a possible D gene (6 bases). This CDR3 spans 14 amino acids. With 6 bases removed from V and 4 bases from J, the gap between germline ends came to 12 bases. CDR3 region: CASSPAGATGELFF. In DNA form, the CDR3 reads TGTGCCAGCAGCCCCGCAGGGGCCACCGGGGAGCTGTTTTTT.

This clonotype was detected ten times or more. The chain links TRBV12-3 or TRBV12-4 to TRBJ2-1; tentatively, D is TRBD2 (6 bases). The CDR3 spans 16 residues. V lost 1 base, J lost 3 bases, and 13 bases lay in between. Written as DNA, the CDR3 is TGTGCCAGCAGTTTAGGCGGGAAAGCGGGCTACAATGAGCAGTTCTTC. Protein product: CASSLGGKAGYNEQFF.

In this sample, this clonotype turned up many times. This chain uses TRBV5-5 with TRBJ2-3; unclear D gene. Trimming took off 0 bases at V and 1 base at J, with 9 bases between the two ends. The germline CDR1 and CDR2 sequences are SGHKS and YYEKEE (reference sequence). There are 15 residues in the CDR3. CDR3 loop: CASSLGLQGTDTQYF. CDR3 in DNA: TGTGCCAGCAGCTTGGGCCTCCAGGGCACAGATACGCAGTATTTT.

This clonotype was counted many times. The chain joins TRBV10-3 to TRBJ2-5; D perhaps matches TRBD2 (5 bases). Germline values: CDR1 ENHRY, CDR2 SYGVKD. The V end lost 4 bases, the J end lost 2 bases, and 11 bases lay between the germline ends. CDR3 length: 14 residues. The CDR3 coding sequence is TGTGCCATCAGTGTTTTAAGCGGACAAGAGACCCAGTACTTC. Its translation: CAISVLSGQETQYF.

This clonotype has only a few counts. The chain has TRBV29-1 and TRBJ2-3; 12 bases are a match to TRBD2. CDR1 is SQVTM, CDR2 ANQGSEA, per germline. Losses at the gene ends were 6 bases for V and 6 bases for J; bases not matched to a gene: 10. The CDR3 runs to 15 residues. CDR3 amino acids: CSVASLAGGWDTQYF. The CDR3 region has the DNA TGCAGCGTCGCGTCTCTAGCGGGAGGGTGGGATACGCAGTATTTT.

In this sample, this clonotype turned up many times. The chain links TRBV4-2 to TRBJ1-2; maybe TRBD1 (6 bases). Germline V lookup: CDR1 LGHNA, CDR2 YNFKEQ. V was cut by 6 bases and J by 4 bases, with 21 bases left in between. The CDR3 loop spans 16 amino acids. The CDR3 DNA reads TGTGCCAGCAGTCGTAATGACCGGGACACACCCTATGGCTACACCTTC. Translating gives CASSRNDRDTPYGYTF.

Ten or more counts support this clonotype. This chain links TRBV30 with TRBJ2-7, with a weak D call TRBD1 (5 bases). V was pared by 5 bases and J by 2 bases, with 10 bases between. CDR3 size: 12 residues. Germline CDR1 reads GTSNPN; CDR2 reads SVGIG (reference sequence). For the CDR3, the DNA is TGTGCCTGGGTATCAGGGCCCTACGAGCAGTACTTC. Protein product: CAWVSGPYEQYF.